The 12 T cell receptor beta chains listed next were all sequenced from one sample in a study of blood T cell repertoires in COVID-19. The assay was immunoSEQ multiplex PCR, and TCRdb's table has in-frame clones only and misses some. The data contain fewer than 500,000 clones, around 89% of them singletons. Sequencing was carried out using PBMCs or T cells enriched from blood (not recorded which). These receptors originate from a woman in her 30s with acute COVID-19.

The chain combines TRBV18 with TRBJ1-6; TRBD1 agrees at 9 bases. Germline trimming cut 2 bases from V and 7 bases from J; bases unmatched to any gene: 3. The CDR3 contains 15 residues. Germline CDR1 and CDR2: KGHSH and LQKENI. The CDR3 here is CASSPSTGGNSPLHF. CDR3 in DNA: TGTGCCAGCTCACCATCAACAGGGGGCAATTCACCCCTCCACTTT.

The chain uses TRBV5-1 and TRBJ1-5; D not certain. CDR1 and CDR2 (germline): SGHRS, YFSETQ. V was cut by 0 bases and J by 2 bases, with 9 bases left in between. CDR3 length equals 15 residues. In DNA, the CDR3 is TGCGCCAGCAGCTTGGCGGGGTATGGCAATCAGCCCCAGCATTTT. The encoded protein is CASSLAGYGNQPQHF. Based on the CDR3 plus reference TRBV5-1 and TRBJ1-5, the full variable domain is KAGVTQTPRYLIKTRGQQVTLSCSPISGHRSVSWYQQTPGQGLQFLFEYFSETQRNKGNFPGRFSGRQFSNSRSEMNVSTLELGDSALYLCASSLAGYGNQPQHFGDGTRLSIL.

The rearrangement links TRBV30 to TRBJ1-2, with D perhaps TRBD1 (6 bases). The germline V gene has CDR1 GTSNPN and CDR2 SVGIG (reference sequence). The CDR3 is 13 amino acids. Trimming cost V 8 bases and J 7 bases, with 20 bases left between them. CDR3 region: CARNRQAPIGYTF. DNA for the CDR3: TGTGCCCGGAACCGACAGGCCCCCATTGGCTACACCTTC.

In DNA, the CDR3 is TGTGCCAGCAGTGAGGCCCAGTTCGTGTATGGCTACACCTTC. Protein sequence: CASSEAQFVYGYTF. The V gene is TRBV6-1, the J gene TRBJ1-2; D is unclear. V shed 3 bases and J shed 5 bases, with 13 bases lying between them. The CDR3 spans 14 residues. Germline CDR1 is MNHNS and CDR2 is SASEGT.

This clone was detected only once. The CDR3 reads CAISGPTGGDYEQYF. Here the CDR3 DNA reads TGTGCCATCAGTGGGCCCACGGGGGGCGACTACGAGCAGTACTTC. V is TRBV10-3 and J is TRBJ2-7; a weak D match, TRBD2 (7 bases). Germline CDR1 reads ENHRY; CDR2 reads SYGVKD. With 4 bases removed from V and 3 bases from J, the gap between germline ends came to 16 bases. The CDR3 is made up of 15 amino acids.

The rearrangement links TRBV7-8 to TRBJ1-5; 7 bases are shared with TRBD1. CDR3 length: 15 residues. CDR1 SGHVS and CDR2 FQNEAQ come from the germline V gene. The ends lost 4 bases at V and 6 bases at J; junction bases unmatched: 9. CDR3 residues: CASSSPGGFGQPQHF. The DNA for the CDR3 is TGTGCCAGCAGCTCCCCAGGGGGTTTCGGTCAGCCCCAGCATTTT.

The chain uses TRBV7-9 and TRBJ1-1; 8 bases are shared with TRBD1. Per the germline V gene, CDR1 is SEHNR and CDR2 is FQNEAQ (reference sequence). This CDR3 has 17 residues. Trimming removed 6 bases from V and 1 base from J; junction bases left unmatched: 13. The CDR3 reads CASRDSYSGQGNTEAFF. The DNA for the CDR3 is TGTGCCAGCAGGGATAGCTACTCTGGACAGGGGAACACTGAAGCTTTCTTT.

This clone was seen a single time. V and J are TRBV27 and TRBJ1-1; 7 bases are a match to TRBD1. Germline CDR1 and CDR2: MNHEY and SMNVEV (reference sequence). The CDR3 is 14 amino acids. Germline trimming cut 3 bases from V and 1 base from J; bases unmatched to any gene: 2. The CDR3 region has the DNA TGTGCCAGCAGTTTCCGGACAGGGAACACTGAAGCTTTCTTT. It is translated as CASSFRTGNTEAFF.

This chain links TRBV24-1 with TRBJ2-5; 10 nucleotides agree with TRBD1. The V and J ends lost 3 bases and 4 bases, in that order; junction bases with no gene match: 7. The CDR3 has 16 residues. Germline values: CDR1 KGHDR, CDR2 SFDVKD. For the CDR3, the DNA is TGTGCCACCAGTGATCGGACCGGGACAGGGGTAGAGACCCAGTACTTC. Translation gives CATSDRTGTGVETQYF.

This sequence joins TRBV24-1 and TRBJ2-1, with TRBD1 matching 7 bases. Germline CDR1 and CDR2: KGHDR and SFDVKD. Unmatched junction bases numbered 5, after V lost 3 bases and J lost 4 bases. The CDR3 length is 15 residues. The chain's CDR3 is CATSDHGTAYNEQFF. CDR3 DNA: TGTGCCACCAGTGATCACGGGACAGCTTACAATGAGCAGTTCTTC.

The chain links TRBV24-1 to TRBJ2-2, with 10 positions matching TRBD1. Germline CDR1 is KGHDR and CDR2 is SFDVKD. The length of the CDR3 is 15 residues. V gave up 9 bases and J gave up 4 bases; unmatched junction bases: 7. CDR3 loop: CATWAGQGTTGELFF. CDR3 nucleotides: TGTGCCACCTGGGCGGGACAGGGGACCACCGGGGAGCTGTTTTTT.

The rearrangement uses TRBV5-1 and TRBJ1-3; TRBD1 matches at 9 bases. The CDR3 is 15 amino acids. The V gene end was trimmed by 3 bases and the J gene end by 7 bases; junction bases not matched to a gene: 8. Looked up from germline, CDR1 is SGHRS and CDR2 is YFSETQ. CDR3 loop: CASSSTGGVENTIYF. The CDR3 DNA reads TGCGCCAGCAGCTCGACAGGGGGGGTGGAGAACACCATATATTTT.